This is a list of T cell receptor beta chains from one sample in a study of post-analysis software for immune sequencing data. TCRdb re-analysed the PCR reads in MiXCR, keeping a single row per CDR3 protein. Of about 200,000 distinct CDR3 sequences in the sample, over 25% were seen once. Sequencing was done on a sample of blood. The receptor set was obtained from a girl aged 2 to 17 with multiple sclerosis. Both conserved end residues are part of each CDR3. The D gene is left open where the match is weak. Rows may omit the clone size; those that give it use once, few, many or a size class.

v_gene	abundance	d_gene	j_gene	CDR3aa	CDR3nt
TRBV7-3	few	TRBD1	TRBJ2-1	CASSLGQVHYNEQFF	TGTGCCAGCAGCCTAGGACAGGTCCACTACAATGAGCAGTTCTTC
TRBV3-1	many	.	TRBJ1-2	CASSASGRGDGYTF	TGTGCCAGCAGCGCATCGGGACGAGGGGATGGCTACACCTTC
TRBV6-5	few	TRBD1	TRBJ1-4	CASILGQGVSNEKRFF	TGTGCCAGCATCCTGGGACAGGGGGTTTCTAATGAAAAACGGTTTTTT
TRBV18	many	TRBD2	TRBJ2-7	CASSPVAGGQYEQYF	TGTGCCAGCTCACCCGTAGCGGGGGGGCAATACGAGCAGTACTTC
TRBV2	few	.	TRBJ1-5	CASSFRGISNQPQHF	TGTGCCAGCAGCTTCCGCGGTATTAGCAATCAGCCCCAGCATTTT
TRBV11-2	few	.	TRBJ1-5	CASSGDGNQPQHF	TGTGCCAGCAGCGGGGACGGTAATCAGCCCCAGCATTTT
TRBV20-1	many	.	TRBJ2-3	CSAKDVGDTQYF	TGCAGTGCTAAGGACGTCGGGGATACGCAGTATTTT
TRBV5-1	few	.	TRBJ2-5	CASSLGPGAQETQYF	TGCGCCAGCAGCTTGGGGCCGGGAGCTCAAGAGACCCAGTACTTC
TRBV20-1	many	TRBD2	TRBJ2-3	CSGTRGDRTDTQYF	TGCAGTGGGACGCGGGGGGACCGCACAGATACGCAGTATTTT
TRBV7-9	.	.	TRBJ2-1	CASDRDSYNKQFF	TGTGCCAGCGACAGGGACTCCTACAATAAGCAGTTCTTC
TRBV30	.	.	TRBJ2-7	CAWSVLPSPRGEQYF	TGTGCCTGGAGTGTACTCCCCAGCCCTCGTGGCGAGCAGTACTTC
TRBV5-5	few	TRBD1	TRBJ1-1	CASSPLGDREAFF	TGTGCCAGCAGCCCCCTTGGGGACAGGGAAGCTTTCTTT
TRBV20-1	many	TRBD1	TRBJ2-7	CSASRDRGFEQYF	TGCAGTGCTAGCCGGGACAGGGGATTCGAGCAGTACTTC
TRBV20-1	many	.	TRBJ2-4	CSAGPKNIQYF	TGCAGTGCCGGTCCCAAAAACATTCAGTACTTC
TRBV10-3	.	.	TRBJ2-7	CTISESEGYEQYF	TGTACCATCAGTGAGTCGGAGGGCTACGAGCAGTACTTC
TRBV6-5	many	TRBD1	TRBJ2-4	CASRPRGQGKNIQYF	TGTGCCAGCAGACCAAGAGGACAGGGAAAAAACATTCAGTACTTC
TRBV6-6	once	.	TRBJ2-5	CASSYLGVQETQYF	TGTGCCAGCAGTTACTTAGGGGTTCAAGAGACCCAGTACTTC
TRBV29-1	many	.	TRBJ1-2	CSVETPPGGYTF	TGCAGCGTTGAGACTCCGCCCGGTGGCTACACCTTC
TRBV6-6	many	TRBD2	TRBJ2-4	CASSYLSGGDIQYF	TGTGCCAGCAGTTACCTAAGCGGGGGTGACATTCAGTACTTC
TRBV5-1	many	TRBD2	TRBJ2-1	CASSPGLAGVYEQFF	TGCGCCAGCAGCCCCGGACTAGCGGGAGTCTATGAGCAGTTCTTC
TRBV20-1	.	TRBD1	TRBJ1-2	CSAPRDRKYDYTF	TGCAGTGCCCCCAGGGACAGAAAGTATGACTACACCTTC
TRBV4-1	.	TRBD2	TRBJ2-1	CASSPSGGRKGDNEQFF	TGCGCCAGCAGCCCATCGGGGGGGAGGAAAGGGGACAATGAGCAGTTCTTC
TRBV20-1	few	.	TRBJ2-3	CSARDVRSTDTQYF	TGCAGTGCTAGAGATGTCAGGAGCACAGATACGCAGTATTTT
TRBV6-1	many	TRBD2	TRBJ2-1	CASRGLLAGVEQFF	TGTGCCAGCCGAGGGCTGCTAGCGGGAGTTGAGCAGTTCTTC
TRBV29-1	.	TRBD1	TRBJ1-5	CSVEVGGPNQPRHF	TGCAGCGTTGAAGTAGGGGGCCCCAATCAGCCCCGGCATTTT
TRBV7-2	.	.	TRBJ1-2	CASSSRDGAGGYTF	TGTGCCAGCAGCTCCCGGGACGGCGCTGGTGGCTACACCTTC
TRBV20-1	many	.	TRBJ2-1	CSVLYSYNEQFF	TGCAGTGTTCTCTACTCCTACAATGAGCAGTTCTTC
TRBV20-1	.	.	TRBJ1-5	CSARDWGGRDQPQHF	TGCAGTGCTAGAGATTGGGGGGGAAGGGATCAGCCCCAGCATTTT
TRBV28	.	TRBD1	TRBJ2-2	CASRHDRVGTGELFF	TGTGCCAGCAGACACGACAGGGTCGGAACCGGGGAGCTGTTTTTT
TRBV5-1	few	.	TRBJ1-1	CASSLPEQGNTEAFF	TGCGCCAGCAGCTTGCCCGAACAGGGGAACACTGAAGCTTTCTTT
TRBV20-1	.	TRBD1	TRBJ1-1	CSATPPTGGNTEAFF	TGCAGTGCTACTCCTCCGACAGGGGGGAACACTGAAGCTTTCTTT
TRBV11-1	many	.	TRBJ2-1	CASSQGWDWANEQFF	TGTGCCAGCAGCCAGGGGTGGGATTGGGCCAATGAGCAGTTCTTC
TRBV5-1	.	.	TRBJ2-5	CASSLVPEQAQETQYF	TGCGCCAGCAGCTTGGTTCCGGAACAAGCCCAAGAGACCCAGTACTTC
TRBV5-1	.	.	TRBJ1-5	CASSPGYSNQPQHF	TGCGCCAGCAGCCCAGGTTATAGCAATCAGCCCCAGCATTTT
TRBV4-1	few	.	TRBJ1-1	CASSQDGNTEAFF	TGCGCCAGCAGCCAAGACGGGAACACTGAAGCTTTCTTT
TRBV7-2	many	.	TRBJ1-5	CASSFHGANQPQHF	TGTGCCAGCAGCTTCCACGGGGCAAATCAGCCCCAGCATTTT
TRBV7-9	few	.	TRBJ1-2	CASSSTLQREGYTF	TGTGCCAGCAGCTCTACCCTCCAAAGAGAAGGCTACACCTTC
TRBV6-1	few	.	TRBJ1-1	CASSDRDLNTEAFF	TGTGCCAGCAGTGACCGGGACTTGAACACTGAAGCTTTCTTT
TRBV28	few	.	TRBJ2-5	CASSFGAWQGPSQETQYF	TGTGCCAGCAGTTTTGGGGCGTGGCAGGGACCCTCCCAAGAGACCCAGTACTTC
TRBV12-3/TRBV12-4	.	.	TRBJ2-2	CASSLIGELFF	TGTGCCAGCAGTTTAATTGGGGAGCTGTTTTTT
TRBV11-2	few	TRBD1	TRBJ2-3	CASSPQGASRADTQYF	TGTGCCAGCAGCCCCCAGGGGGCTAGTAGGGCAGATACGCAGTATTTT
TRBV28	.	.	TRBJ2-5	CAGSIGGAQSPETQYF	TGTGCCGGCAGCATAGGAGGGGCCCAGTCCCCGGAGACCCAGTATTTC
TRBV20-1	many	TRBD2	TRBJ2-1	CSARPAGRGAYNEQFF	TGCAGTGCTAGACCGGCCGGGCGGGGGGCCTACAATGAGCAGTTCTTC
TRBV6-1	.	.	TRBJ2-1	CASSASAVGRGSTNEQFF	TGTGCCAGCAGTGCATCTGCGGTAGGTAGGGGGTCGACAAATGAGCAGTTCTTC
TRBV28	many	.	TRBJ2-5	CASSLGREETQYF	TGTGCCAGCAGTTTGGGCAGGGAAGAGACCCAGTACTTC
TRBV20-1	.	TRBD2	TRBJ2-5	CSATTGRETQYF	TGCAGTGCTACCACCGGGAGGGAGACCCAGTACTTC
TRBV7-2	many	.	TRBJ2-7	CASSLGRYEQYF	TGTGCCAGCAGCTTGGGCAGGTACGAGCAGTACTTC
TRBV20-1	.	.	TRBJ2-7	CSARRQSYEQYF	TGCAGTGCTAGAAGGCAGTCCTACGAGCAGTACTTC